The 16 T cell receptor beta chains below come from one sample, sequenced in a study of blood T cell repertoires in COVID-19. TCRdb's copy holds only in-frame clones and misses some; the assay was immunoSEQ multiplex PCR. Among about 190,000 clones, about 90% were seen once, and the ten largest hold approximately 1.5%. Sequenced: peripheral blood. Source of these receptors: a man younger than 30 with active or convalescent COVID-19.

This chain connects TRBV15 to TRBJ2-2; maybe TRBD1 (5 bases). Germline CDR1 LNHNV, CDR2 YYDKDF (reference sequence). CDR3 length: 15 amino acids. V was clipped by 5 bases and J by 7 bases, with 17 bases between them. CDR3 sequence reads: CATSEKGFSGGELFF. CDR3 coding DNA: TGTGCCACCAGCGAAAAGGGGTTTTCGGGCGGGGAGCTGTTTTTT.

The DNA of the CDR3 is TGCGCCAGCAGCGAAGACCACAGGGTTTATAATTCACCCCTCCACTTT. Translating it yields CASSEDHRVYNSPLHF. The chain carries TRBV5-1 and TRBJ1-6; a weak D match, TRBD1 (6 bases). Germline assignment: CDR1 SGHRS and CDR2 YFSETQ. V was pared by 4 bases and J by 4 bases, with 15 bases between. The CDR3 extends over 16 amino acids.

J is TRBJ1-4 and V is TRBV2; a possible D gene is TRBD1 (6 bases). The CDR3 is 16 residues long. Between the trimmed V and J ends, which lost 6 bases and 3 bases, there was a span of 17 bases. Germline V lookup: CDR1 SNHLY, CDR2 FYNNEI. CDR3 coding DNA: TGTGCCAGCAGGCCTACAGGGCCTCTGGCTAATGAAAAACTGTTTTTT. Translated, it gives CASRPTGPLANEKLFF.

The chain has TRBV2 and TRBJ1-2; a weak D match, TRBD1 (5 bases). Trimming removed 10 bases from V and 7 bases from J, with 10 bases in between. This CDR3 has 10 residues. Per the germline V gene, CDR1 is SNHLY and CDR2 is FYNNEI. The CDR3 reads CATRRGGYTF. The CDR3 coding sequence is TGTGCCACCCGAAGGGGTGGCTACACCTTC.

The chain recombines TRBV21-1 with TRBJ2-2; TRBD2, the table's D call, lacks a check against the DNA. TRBV21-1 is reported as a pseudogene. This CDR3 has 16 residues. The CDR3 DNA sequence: TGTGCCAGCAGCATCGGGCGGCGGGGGAACACCGGGGAGCTGTTTTTT. It encodes CASSIGRRGNTGELFF.

The V and J genes are TRBV18 and TRBJ1-2; D gene ambiguous. The V and J ends lost 0 bases and 5 bases respectively, with 13 bases between them. The V gene's germline CDR1 is KGHSH and CDR2 LQKENI. The CDR3 length is 15 residues. The CDR3 sequence is CASSPPKTISYGYTF. CDR3 coding DNA: TGTGCCAGCTCACCACCGAAAACTATATCTTATGGCTACACCTTC.

J is TRBJ2-1 and V is TRBV5-1; 11 bases are shared with TRBD1. Germline values: CDR1 SGHRS, CDR2 YFSETQ. V gave up 0 bases and J gave up 5 bases; unmatched junction bases: 4. The CDR3 covers 16 residues. As DNA, the CDR3 is TGCGCCAGCAGCTTGGATGGACAGGGGGCTAACAATGAGCAGTTCTTC. Its translation is CASSLDGQGANNEQFF.

Only a few counts were recorded for this clone. The chain employs TRBV3-1 (or the pseudogene TRBV3-2) and TRBJ2-1; possibly TRBD2 for D (5 bases). Per the germline V gene, CDR1 is LGHDT and CDR2 is YNNKEL (reference sequence). The V end was cut by 4 bases, the J end by 0 bases, with 7 bases between. The CDR3 spans 14 residues. The CDR3 DNA sequence: TGTGCCAGCAGCCCTGGGAGCTCCTACAATGAGCAGTTCTTC. Encoded protein: CASSPGSSYNEQFF.

V is TRBV30 and J is TRBJ1-3, with D hard to call. The CDR3 has 14 residues. Trimming removed 2 bases at V and 2 bases at J, with 10 bases between. Per germline, CDR1 GTSNPN and CDR2 SVGIG (reference sequence). CDR3 sequence: CAWSQTAPGNTIYF. For the CDR3, the DNA is TGTGCCTGGAGTCAAACTGCCCCTGGAAACACCATATATTTT.

V is TRBV6-5 and J is TRBJ1-1; D is unclear. The V end lost 0 bases, the J end lost 1 base, and 6 bases lay between the germline ends. The germline CDR1 and CDR2 sequences are MNHEY and SVGAGI. The CDR3 totals 14 residues. In DNA form, the CDR3 reads TGTGCCAGCAGTTACTCGGAGAAGAACACTGAAGCTTTCTTT. Encoded protein: CASSYSEKNTEAFF.

This chain uses TRBV30 with TRBJ1-5; 8 positions agree with TRBD1. Germline V gene data show CDR1 as GTSNPN and CDR2 as SVGIG (reference sequence). With 2 bases clipped from V and 6 bases from J, the junction kept 3 bases outside the gene matches. This CDR3 contains 13 residues. CDR3 DNA sequence: TGTGCCTGGAGTACAGGGGGTGGTCAGCCCCAGCATTTT. The encoded protein is CAWSTGGGQPQHF.

The genes are TRBV5-1 and TRBJ2-5, with TRBD1 as a possible D gene (6 bases). Deletions cut 2 bases from V and 4 bases from J, with 15 bases between. This CDR3 contains 15 residues. CDR1 is SGHRS, CDR2 YFSETQ, per germline. The CDR3 DNA reads TGCGCCAGCAGCTTCTCGCAGGGGAGTGGAGAGACCCAGTACTTC. Encoded protein: CASSFSQGSGETQYF.

V gene TRBV10-3 combines with J gene TRBJ1-1; D not resolved. CDR3 length equals 15 residues. The germline V and J ends were trimmed by 0 bases and 5 bases, with 13 bases remaining between them. Germline assignment: CDR1 ENHRY and CDR2 SYGVKD. In DNA, the CDR3 is TGTGCCATCAGTGAGTCCCTAGTAGGGAGGACTGAAGCTTTCTTT. Translation gives CAISESLVGRTEAFF.

V and J are TRBV7-2 and TRBJ1-1; tentatively, D is TRBD1 (6 bases). The CDR3 covers 13 residues. Germline CDR1 and CDR2: SGHTA and FQGNSA. The V gene lost 1 base and the J gene lost 10 bases, with 13 bases spanning the gap. CDR3 amino acids: CASSLVQGQRAFF. The CDR3 nucleotides read TGTGCCAGCAGCTTAGTCCAGGGGCAGAGAGCTTTCTTT.

This sequence joins TRBV15 and TRBJ2-1; 9 bases match TRBD2. The CDR3 is made up of 14 amino acids. Trimming at V came to 5 bases and at J to 4 bases, leaving 3 bases not matched to a gene. Germline-derived CDR1 and CDR2 are LNHNV and YYDKDF (reference sequence). Here the CDR3 reads CATSSLAGYNEQFF. In DNA, the CDR3 is TGTGCCACCAGCTCCCTAGCGGGGTACAATGAGCAGTTCTTC.

V and J are TRBV7-9 and TRBJ2-3; D unresolved. Germline V gives CDR1 SEHNR, CDR2 FQNEAQ (reference sequence). The V gene lost 2 bases and the J gene lost 1 base, with 7 bases spanning the gap. This CDR3 region has 14 residues. Here the CDR3 DNA reads TGTGCCAGCAGCTTAAGCGCCGGCACAGATACGCAGTATTTT. Translated, it gives CASSLSAGTDTQYF.